This T cell receptor beta chain was sequenced during a study of blood T cell repertoires in COVID-19. Whole-study context: Spain, Italy and the United States supplied samples that represented acute and convalescent COVID-19. PBMCs, B-cell-depleted T cells, or T cells were the source of the cDNA or gDNA that made up the material.

After removal of 0 bases from V and 0 bases from J, the junction contained 2 bases not matched to a gene. Germline V gene data show CDR1 as LGHNA and CDR2 as YNFKEQ. This CDR3 has 16 residues. Note on this clone: The sample contains more than one DNA sequence encoding this CDR3.

Assay: immunoSEQ multiplex PCR; the TCRdb copy retains only in-frame clones and omits some. Of 250,000 to 300,000 clones detected, approximately 86% appear once; the ten largest clones hold around 14%. It was during active infection that Seattle patients were enrolled and then longitudinally followed. The sequenced material came from peripheral blood. The chain joins TRBV4-2 to TRBJ1-3, with 7 positions matching TRBD1. This receptor was obtained from a woman in her 70s with COVID-19, enrolled during active disease. Here the CDR3 reads CASSQETGSSGNTIYF. The DNA of the CDR3 is TGTGCCAGCAGCCAAGAGACAGGGAGCTCTGGAAACACCATATATTTT.